These T cell receptor beta chains were read from a single sample in a study of CD8 T cells in Susac syndrome. Via MiXCR, TCRdb re-called the immunoSEQ multiplex PCR reads, giving one row per CDR3 protein. The table lists about 70,000 distinct CDR3 sequences, under 96% of them singletons. Sequenced material: CD4+ T cells from PBMCs. These receptors were taken from a human donor with multiple sclerosis. The CDR3 runs from the conserved cysteine through the conserved F or W. A D gene is named only where the DNA matches it firmly. The size of a clone is reported for some rows only, either as once, few or many, or as a class for expanded clones.

>NA|NA|TRBV18|TRBJ2-7
CASSPDRIYEQYF
TGTGCCAGCTCCCCGGACAGAATCTACGAGCAGTACTTC
>NA|NA|TRBV30|TRBJ1-6
CAWSRERGANSPLHF
TGTGCCTGGAGTCGAGAACGGGGGGCTAATTCACCCCTCCACTTT
>NA|NA|TRBV20-1|TRBJ2-4
CSAREYTVAKNIQYF
TGCAGTGCTAGAGAGTATACGGTTGCCAAAAACATTCAGTACTTC
>once|NA|TRBV5-4|TRBJ1-6
CASSKGPGVGSPLHF
TGTGCCAGCAGCAAGGGCCCAGGGGTGGGTTCACCCCTCCACTTT
>NA|TRBD1|TRBV7-2|TRBJ2-5
CASSSDREETQYF
TGTGCCAGCAGCTCAGACAGGGAAGAGACCCAGTACTTC
>NA|NA|TRBV5-1|TRBJ2-7
CASSLEAYEQYF
TGCGCCAGCAGCTTGGAGGCCTACGAGCAGTACTTC
>NA|NA|TRBV20-1|TRBJ2-7
CSASHDPHEQYF
TGCAGTGCTAGCCACGACCCCCACGAGCAGTACTTC
>NA|NA|TRBV29-1|TRBJ2-7
CSVKDGKFYEQYF
TGCAGCGTTAAGGACGGGAAGTTCTACGAGCAGTACTTC
>NA|TRBD2|TRBV4-2|TRBJ2-1
CASSQEAPASGGAHNEQFF
TGTGCCAGCAGCCAAGAAGCCCCGGCTAGCGGGGGGGCCCACAATGAGCAGTTCTTC
>once|NA|TRBV24-1|TRBJ2-1
CATSVVGNEQFF
TGTGCCACCAGTGTCGTGGGGAATGAGCAGTTCTTC
>NA|NA|TRBV20-1|TRBJ2-7
CSARSGVSYEQYF
TGCAGTGCTAGATCAGGGGTTTCCTACGAGCAGTACTTC
>NA|NA|TRBV12-3/TRBV12-4|TRBJ1-2
CASSLGSTGGYTF
TGTGCCAGCAGTTTAGGGTCAACGGGAGGCTACACCTTC
>NA|TRBD1|TRBV2|TRBJ2-7
CASSLDRTEQYF
TGTGCCAGCAGTTTGGACAGGACCGAGCAGTACTTC
>NA|NA|TRBV7-8|TRBJ2-1
CASSSRLKSAPLSSYNEQFF
TGTGCCAGCAGCTCCAGACTAAAGTCCGCCCCCTTAAGCTCCTACAATGAGCAGTTCTTC
>NA|NA|TRBV28|TRBJ2-7
CAIEANTAYEQYF
TGTGCCATCGAAGCAAATACCGCCTACGAGCAGTACTTC
>NA|NA|TRBV4-2|TRBJ1-4
CASSQDGRAGGEKLFF
TGTGCCAGCAGCCAAGATGGTCGGGCAGGAGGAGAAAAACTGTTTTTT
>once|NA|TRBV6-5|TRBJ1-1
CASSYSGREAFF
TGTGCCAGCAGTTACTCGGGGCGGGAAGCTTTCTTT
>NA|NA|TRBV2|TRBJ1-5
CASSEALLFSRSNQPQHF
TGTGCCAGCAGTGAAGCGCTTCTTTTCAGTAGGAGCAATCAGCCCCAGCATTTT
>NA|NA|TRBV20-1|TRBJ1-5
CSAREGFYSNQPQHF
TGCAGTGCTAGGGAAGGATTCTATAGCAATCAGCCCCAGCATTTT
>NA|TRBD2|TRBV7-2|TRBJ2-7
CASTHGLAGYYEQYF
TGTGCCAGCACCCACGGGCTAGCGGGGTACTACGAGCAGTACTTC
>NA|TRBD1|TRBV12-3/TRBV12-4|TRBJ2-7
CASSFDRGYEQYF
TGTGCCAGCAGCTTCGACAGGGGCTACGAGCAGTACTTC
>NA|NA|TRBV20-1|TRBJ2-6
CSASPFGANVLTF
TGCAGTGCTAGCCCCTTCGGGGCCAACGTCCTGACTTTC
>NA|TRBD1|TRBV5-1|TRBJ2-5
CASSWTGGRETQYF
TGCGCCAGCAGCTGGACAGGGGGCCGCGAGACCCAGTACTTC
>NA|TRBD2|TRBV20-1|TRBJ2-1
CSAGGLAGADNEQFF
TGCAGTGCCGGCGGACTAGCGGGGGCGGACAATGAGCAGTTCTTC
>NA|NA|TRBV5-1|TRBJ1-2
CASSPQGDYGYTF
TGCGCCAGCAGCCCCCAGGGTGACTATGGCTACACCTTC
>once|TRBD2|TRBV5-1|TRBJ2-1
CASSLGLARNEQFF
TGCGCCAGCAGCTTGGGACTAGCTAGGAATGAGCAGTTCTTC
>NA|NA|TRBV7-9|TRBJ1-1
CASSLEAGNTEAFF
TGTGCCAGCAGCTTGGAGGCGGGGAACACTGAAGCTTTCTTT
>NA|TRBD2|TRBV28|TRBJ2-3
CASSLPGVAGSTDTQYF
TGTGCCAGCAGTTTACCCGGGGTAGCGGGTAGCACAGATACGCAGTATTTT
>NA|NA|TRBV6-1|TRBJ2-3
CASSDLLHGYHDGDTDTQYF
TGTGCCAGCAGTGACCTTCTCCACGGTTATCATGACGGTGACACAGATACGCAGTATTTT
>NA|TRBD1|TRBV29-1|TRBJ1-1
CSALGQGNTEAFF
TGCAGCGCACTCGGACAGGGGAACACTGAAGCTTTCTTT
>NA|TRBD1|TRBV10-3|TRBJ1-6
CAISIDRANSPLHF
TGTGCCATCAGTATAGACAGGGCGAATTCACCCCTCCACTTT
>NA|NA|TRBV5-8|TRBJ1-5
CASSLDTRAGNQPQHF
TGTGCCAGCAGCTTGGACACAAGAGCGGGAAATCAGCCCCAGCATTTT
>NA|NA|TRBV5-1|TRBJ2-3
CASSLDTGRPDTQYF
TGCGCCAGCAGCTTGGATACCGGCCGGCCAGATACGCAGTATTTT
>NA|NA|TRBV30|TRBJ1-6
CAWSVNRDLISSSYNSPLHF
TGTGCCTGGAGTGTAAACAGGGATCTGATCTCAAGCTCCTATAATTCACCCCTCCACTTT
>NA|TRBD2|TRBV30|TRBJ2-1
CAWSVQVLRGGTVFF
TGTGCCTGGAGTGTACAGGTCCTACGGGGGGGCACGGTTTTCTTC
>NA|TRBD2|TRBV4-1|TRBJ2-7
CASSQDLGLAGGRYEQYF
TGCGCCAGCAGCCAAGATCTGGGACTAGCGGGGGGGCGATACGAGCAGTACTTC
>NA|NA|TRBV19|TRBJ1-5
CASSISGNQPQHF
TGTGCCAGTAGTATATCGGGGAACCAGCCCCAGCATTTT
>NA|NA|TRBV20-1|TRBJ1-5
CSASESGGSQPQHF
TGCAGTGCTAGTGAGTCGGGGGGAAGTCAGCCCCAGCATTTT
>once|NA|TRBV7-2|TRBJ2-5
CASSLQTQETQYF
TGTGCCAGCAGCTTACAGACTCAAGAGACCCAGTACTTC
>NA|TRBD1|TRBV29-1|TRBJ2-2
CSAGTGNTGELFF
TGCAGCGCTGGGACAGGGAACACCGGGGAGCTGTTTTTT
>NA|TRBD2|TRBV3-1|TRBJ2-5
CASSQGLAGGISETQYF
TGTGCCAGCAGCCAGGGACTAGCGGGGGGGATCTCAGAGACCCAGTACTTC
>NA|NA|TRBV27|TRBJ2-7
CASAPRVGFIYEQYF
TGTGCCAGCGCCCCCCGGGTTGGGTTTATCTACGAGCAGTACTTC
>NA|NA|TRBV11-1|TRBJ2-7
CASSLAPGRSYEQYF
TGTGCCAGCAGCTTAGCCCCGGGGAGGTCCTACGAGCAGTACTTC
>NA|TRBD1|TRBV12-3/TRBV12-4|TRBJ1-1
CASRRDRGNTEAFF
TGTGCCAGCAGGCGGGACAGGGGCAACACTGAAGCTTTCTTT
>NA|NA|TRBV7-8|TRBJ1-5
CASSGRAPNQPQHF
TGTGCCAGCAGCGGACGGGCTCCTAATCAGCCCCAGCATTTT
>NA|TRBD2|TRBV4-2|TRBJ2-3
CASSQDRLAGGLGTDTQYF
TGTGCCAGCAGCCAAGATCGGCTAGCGGGGGGGTTGGGCACAGATACGCAGTATTTT
>NA|TRBD2|TRBV3-1|TRBJ2-5
CASSQDGSGGETQYF
TGTGCCAGCAGCCAAGATGGTAGCGGGGGTGAGACCCAGTACTTC
>NA|NA|TRBV19|TRBJ1-2
CASSIRQLYGYTF
TGTGCCAGTAGTATAAGACAGCTCTATGGCTACACCTTC
>NA|NA|TRBV20-1|TRBJ1-5
CSARAPDHNQPQHF
TGCAGTGCTAGAGCCCCGGACCATAATCAGCCCCAGCATTTT
>NA|NA|TRBV5-1|TRBJ1-1
CASSLAGVTEAFF
TGCGCCAGCAGCTTAGCAGGGGTGACTGAAGCTTTCTTT
>NA|TRBD1|TRBV20-1|TRBJ1-2
CSARDPTSGQGGSF
TGCAGTGCTAGAGATCCTACTTCGGGACAGGGTGGATCCTTC
>once|NA|TRBV20-1|TRBJ2-3
CSARDLRGTQYF
TGCAGTGCTAGAGATCTGCGCGGTACGCAGTATTTT
>NA|NA|TRBV28|TRBJ2-5
CASSSRTLRETQYF
TGTGCCAGCAGTTCGAGGACCCTAAGGGAGACCCAGTACTTC
>once|NA|TRBV21-1|TRBJ1-5
CASRNNQPQHF
TGTGCCAGCAGAAACAATCAGCCCCAGCATTTT
>NA|NA|TRBV12-3/TRBV12-4|TRBJ1-5
CASSLDQPQHF
TGTGCCAGCAGTTTAGATCAGCCCCAGCATTTT
>NA|NA|TRBV7-8|TRBJ2-5
CASSPRESQETQYF
TGTGCCAGCAGCCCTCGGGAGAGCCAAGAGACCCAGTACTTC
>NA|NA|TRBV29-1|TRBJ2-2
CSVRASNPIAGELFF
TGCAGCGTTAGGGCCAGTAACCCGATCGCCGGGGAGCTGTTTTTT
>NA|NA|TRBV27|TRBJ1-2
CASKVQGSSNYGYTF
TGTGCCAGCAAGGTCCAGGGCAGTTCTAACTATGGCTACACCTTC
>NA|NA|TRBV3-1|TRBJ1-1
CASSQGPGYTEAFF
TGTGCCAGCAGCCAAGGCCCGGGTTACACTGAAGCTTTCTTT